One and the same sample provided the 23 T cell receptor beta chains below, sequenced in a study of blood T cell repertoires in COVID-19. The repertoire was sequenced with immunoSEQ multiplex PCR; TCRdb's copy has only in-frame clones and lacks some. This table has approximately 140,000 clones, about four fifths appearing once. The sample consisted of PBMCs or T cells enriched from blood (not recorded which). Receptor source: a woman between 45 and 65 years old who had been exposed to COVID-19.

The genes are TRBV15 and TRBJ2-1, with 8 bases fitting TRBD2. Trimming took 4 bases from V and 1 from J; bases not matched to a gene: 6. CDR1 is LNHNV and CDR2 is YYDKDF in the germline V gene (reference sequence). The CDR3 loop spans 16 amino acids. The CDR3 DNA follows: TGTGCCACCAGCACCCCAGCGGGAGAATCCTACAATGAGCAGTTCTTC. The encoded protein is CATSTPAGESYNEQFF.

The CDR3 here is CASSHTLVLSEQFF. CDR3 DNA sequence: TGTGCCAGCAGCCACACACTAGTTCTGAGTGAGCAGTTCTTC. The chain couples TRBV27 to TRBJ2-1, with D perhaps matching TRBD2 (5 bases). Trimming left V 6 bases short and J 9 bases short, with 18 bases between. The CDR3 covers 14 residues. Germline V gives CDR1 MNHEY, CDR2 SMNVEV (reference sequence).

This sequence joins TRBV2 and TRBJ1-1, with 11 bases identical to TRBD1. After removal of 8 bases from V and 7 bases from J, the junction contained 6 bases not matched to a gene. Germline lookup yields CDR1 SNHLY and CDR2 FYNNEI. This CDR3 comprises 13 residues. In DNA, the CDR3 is TGTGCCAGCCTGGACAGGGGGCAGGTTGAAGCTTTCTTT. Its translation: CASLDRGQVEAFF.

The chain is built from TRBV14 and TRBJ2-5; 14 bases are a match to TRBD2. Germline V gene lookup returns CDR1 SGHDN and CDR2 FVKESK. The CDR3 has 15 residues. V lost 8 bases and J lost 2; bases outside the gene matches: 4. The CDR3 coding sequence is TGTGCCAGCGGTCGACTAGCGGGAGGGCAAGAGACCCAGTACTTC. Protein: CASGRLAGGQETQYF.

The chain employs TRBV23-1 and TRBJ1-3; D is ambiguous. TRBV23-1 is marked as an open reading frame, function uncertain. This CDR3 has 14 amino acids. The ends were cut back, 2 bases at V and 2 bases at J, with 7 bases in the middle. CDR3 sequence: CASSQHRTGNTIYF. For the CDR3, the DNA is TGCGCCAGCAGTCAACATAGAACTGGAAACACCATATATTTT.

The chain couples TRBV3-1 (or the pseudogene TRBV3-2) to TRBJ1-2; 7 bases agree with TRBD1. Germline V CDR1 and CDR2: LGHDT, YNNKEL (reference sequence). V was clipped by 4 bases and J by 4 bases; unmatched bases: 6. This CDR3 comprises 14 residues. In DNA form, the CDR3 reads TGTGCCAGCAGCCCTTCGGGACAGATCTATGGCTACACCTTC. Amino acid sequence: CASSPSGQIYGYTF.

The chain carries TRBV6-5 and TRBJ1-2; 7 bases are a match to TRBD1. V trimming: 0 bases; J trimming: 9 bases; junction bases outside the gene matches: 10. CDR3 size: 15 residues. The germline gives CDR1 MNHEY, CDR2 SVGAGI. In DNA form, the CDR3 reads TGTGCCAGCAGTTACTCGGGCCGACAGGGTAGTAGCTACACCTTC. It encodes CASSYSGRQGSSYTF.

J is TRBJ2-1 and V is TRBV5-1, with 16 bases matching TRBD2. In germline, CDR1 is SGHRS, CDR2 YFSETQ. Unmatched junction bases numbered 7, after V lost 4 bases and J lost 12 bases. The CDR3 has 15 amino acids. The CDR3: CASSPGLAGGAVQFF. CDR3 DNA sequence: TGCGCCAGCAGCCCGGGACTAGCGGGGGGGGCTGTGCAGTTCTTC.

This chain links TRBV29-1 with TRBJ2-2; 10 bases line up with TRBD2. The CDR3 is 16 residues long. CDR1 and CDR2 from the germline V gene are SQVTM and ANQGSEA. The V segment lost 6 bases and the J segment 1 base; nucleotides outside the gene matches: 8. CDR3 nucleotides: TGCAGCGTACTCTTCACTAGCGGGAAGAACACCGGGGAGCTGTTTTTT. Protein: CSVLFTSGKNTGELFF.

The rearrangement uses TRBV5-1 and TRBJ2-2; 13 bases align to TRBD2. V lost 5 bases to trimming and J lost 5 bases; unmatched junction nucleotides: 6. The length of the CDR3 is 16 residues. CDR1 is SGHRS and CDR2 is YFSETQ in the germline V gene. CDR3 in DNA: TGCGCCAGCAGTTCGCAGGGACTAGCGGGGACCGGGGAGCTGTTTTTT. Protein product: CASSSQGLAGTGELFF.

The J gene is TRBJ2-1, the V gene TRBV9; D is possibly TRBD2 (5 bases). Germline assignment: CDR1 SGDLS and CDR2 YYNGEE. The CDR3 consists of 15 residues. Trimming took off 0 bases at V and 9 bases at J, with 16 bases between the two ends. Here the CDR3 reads CASSVVAGSNREQFF. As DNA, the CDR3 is TGTGCCAGCAGCGTAGTGGCGGGTTCTAATCGTGAGCAGTTCTTC.

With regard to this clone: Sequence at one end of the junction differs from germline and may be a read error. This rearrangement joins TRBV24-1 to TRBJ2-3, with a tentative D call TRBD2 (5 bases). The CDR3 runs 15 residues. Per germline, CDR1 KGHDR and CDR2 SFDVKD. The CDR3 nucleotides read TGTGTCACCAGTGACTCCGGGATCTGGCCAGATACGCAGTATTTT. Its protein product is CVTSDSGIWPDTQYF.

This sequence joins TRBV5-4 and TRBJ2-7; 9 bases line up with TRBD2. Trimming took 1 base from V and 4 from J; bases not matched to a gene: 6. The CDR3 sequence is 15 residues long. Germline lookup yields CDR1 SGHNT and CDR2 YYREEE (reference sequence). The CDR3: CASSLLAGASYEQYF. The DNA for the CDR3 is TGTGCCAGCAGCTTGTTAGCGGGGGCCTCTTACGAGCAGTACTTC.

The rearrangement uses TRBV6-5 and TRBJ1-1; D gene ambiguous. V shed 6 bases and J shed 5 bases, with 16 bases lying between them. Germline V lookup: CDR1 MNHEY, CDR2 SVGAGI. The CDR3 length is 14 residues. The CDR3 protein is CASRSGMRETEAFF. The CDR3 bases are TGTGCCAGCAGGTCCGGGATGAGGGAAACTGAAGCTTTCTTT.

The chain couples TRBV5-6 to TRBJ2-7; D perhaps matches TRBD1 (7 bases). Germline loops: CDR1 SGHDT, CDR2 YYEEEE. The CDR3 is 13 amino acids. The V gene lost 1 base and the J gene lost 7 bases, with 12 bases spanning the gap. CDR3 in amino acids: CASSLRRGREQYF. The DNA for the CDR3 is TGTGCCAGCAGCTTGCGCAGGGGGAGGGAGCAGTACTTC.

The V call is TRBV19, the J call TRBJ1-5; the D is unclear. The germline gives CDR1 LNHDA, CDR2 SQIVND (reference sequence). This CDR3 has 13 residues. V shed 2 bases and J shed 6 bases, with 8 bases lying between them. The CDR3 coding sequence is TGTGCCAGTAGTATAACAGCACCTCAGCCCCAGCATTTT. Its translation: CASSITAPQPQHF.

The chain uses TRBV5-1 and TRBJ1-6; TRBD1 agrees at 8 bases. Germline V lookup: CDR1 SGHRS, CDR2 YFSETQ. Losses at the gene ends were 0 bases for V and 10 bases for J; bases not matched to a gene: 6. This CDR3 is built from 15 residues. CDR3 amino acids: CASSLEGQGSSPLHF. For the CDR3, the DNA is TGCGCCAGCAGCTTGGAAGGACAGGGTAGCTCACCCCTCCACTTT. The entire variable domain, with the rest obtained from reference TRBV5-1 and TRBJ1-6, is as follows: KAGVTQTPRYLIKTRGQQVTLSCSPISGHRSVSWYQQTPGQGLQFLFEYFSETQRNKGNFPGRFSGRQFSNSRSEMNVSTLELGDSALYLCASSLEGQGSSPLHFGNGTRLTVT.

The CDR3 spells CASSLNPRRLWYNEQFF. The CDR3 DNA is TGTGCCAGCAGCTTAAATCCCCGGCGACTATGGTACAATGAGCAGTTCTTC. This sequence joins TRBV7-8 and TRBJ2-1; D possibly corresponds to TRBD2 (5 bases). The germline V gene encodes CDR1 SGHVS and CDR2 FQNEAQ. This CDR3 region has 17 residues. V was trimmed by 2 bases and J by 4 bases, leaving 18 bases between them.

The CDR3 sequence: CASSQLAGAGELFF. The DNA for the CDR3 is TGCGCCAGCAGCCAACTCGCCGGGGCCGGGGAGCTGTTTTTT. The chain combines TRBV4-3 with TRBJ2-2; perhaps TRBD2 as D (5 bases). CDR3 length: 14 residues. Looked up from germline, CDR1 is LGHNA and CDR2 is YSLEER. Trimming cost V 2 bases and J 6 bases, with 10 bases left between them.

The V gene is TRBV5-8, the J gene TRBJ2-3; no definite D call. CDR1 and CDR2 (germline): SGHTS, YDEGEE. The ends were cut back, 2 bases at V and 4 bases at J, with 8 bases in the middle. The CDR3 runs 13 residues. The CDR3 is CASSFGRADTQYF. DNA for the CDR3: TGTGCCAGCAGCTTTGGGCGCGCAGATACGCAGTATTTT.

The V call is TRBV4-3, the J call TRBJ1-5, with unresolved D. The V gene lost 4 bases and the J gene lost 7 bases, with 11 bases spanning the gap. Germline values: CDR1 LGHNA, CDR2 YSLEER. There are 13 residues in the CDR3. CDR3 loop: CASSRFLGQPQHF. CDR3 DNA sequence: TGCGCCAGCAGCCGCTTCCTCGGGCAGCCCCAGCATTTT.

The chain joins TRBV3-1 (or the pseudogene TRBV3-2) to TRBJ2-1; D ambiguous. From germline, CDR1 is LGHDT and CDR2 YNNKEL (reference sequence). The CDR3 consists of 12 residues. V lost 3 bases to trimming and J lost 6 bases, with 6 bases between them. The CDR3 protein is CASSQVGNEQFF. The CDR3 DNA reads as TGTGCCAGCAGCCAGGTCGGCAATGAGCAGTTCTTC.

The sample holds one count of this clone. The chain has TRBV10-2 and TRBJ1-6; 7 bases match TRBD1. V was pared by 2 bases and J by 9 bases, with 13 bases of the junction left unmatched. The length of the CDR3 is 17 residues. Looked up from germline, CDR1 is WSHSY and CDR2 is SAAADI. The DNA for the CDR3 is TGCGCCAGCAGTGAGGACGCACCGGGACAGTCTGGTTCACCCCTCCACTTT. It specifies CASSEDAPGQSGSPLHF.